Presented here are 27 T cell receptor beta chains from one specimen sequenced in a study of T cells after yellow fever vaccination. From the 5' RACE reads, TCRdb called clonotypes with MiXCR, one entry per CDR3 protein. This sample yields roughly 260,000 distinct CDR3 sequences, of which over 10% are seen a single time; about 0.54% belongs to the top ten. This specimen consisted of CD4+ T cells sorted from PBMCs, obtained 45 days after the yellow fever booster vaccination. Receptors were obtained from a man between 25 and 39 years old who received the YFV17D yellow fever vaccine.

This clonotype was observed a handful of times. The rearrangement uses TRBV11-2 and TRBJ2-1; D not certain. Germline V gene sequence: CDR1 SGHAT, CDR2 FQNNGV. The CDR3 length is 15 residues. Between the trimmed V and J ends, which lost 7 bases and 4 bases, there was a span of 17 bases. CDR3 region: CASTKDHMRYNEQFF. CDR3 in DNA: TGTGCCAGCACCAAGGACCACATGCGGTACAATGAGCAGTTCTTC.

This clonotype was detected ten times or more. In DNA form, the CDR3 reads TGTGCCAGCAGCGACAGGGCCGGGGCTGAAGCTTTCTTT. Its protein product is CASSDRAGAEAFF. The chain uses TRBV7-9 and TRBJ1-1; 7 positions agree with TRBD1. The V gene end was trimmed by 5 bases and the J gene end by 6 bases; junction bases not matched to a gene: 6. The CDR3 extends over 13 amino acids. Germline CDR1 is SEHNR and CDR2 is FQNEAQ (reference sequence).

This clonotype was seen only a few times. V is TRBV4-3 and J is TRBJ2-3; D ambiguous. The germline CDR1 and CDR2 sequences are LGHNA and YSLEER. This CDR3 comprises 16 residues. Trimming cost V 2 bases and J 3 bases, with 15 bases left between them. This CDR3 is CASSQTRSRATDTQYF. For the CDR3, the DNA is TGCGCCAGCAGCCAAACGAGAAGTAGAGCTACAGATACGCAGTATTTT.

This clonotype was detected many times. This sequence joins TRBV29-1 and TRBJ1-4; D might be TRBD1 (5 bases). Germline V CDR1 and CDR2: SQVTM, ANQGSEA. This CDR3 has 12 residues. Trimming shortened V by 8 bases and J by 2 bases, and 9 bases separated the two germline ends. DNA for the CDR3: TGCAGCATCAGGGCCACTAATGAAAAACTGTTTTTT. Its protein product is CSIRATNEKLFF.

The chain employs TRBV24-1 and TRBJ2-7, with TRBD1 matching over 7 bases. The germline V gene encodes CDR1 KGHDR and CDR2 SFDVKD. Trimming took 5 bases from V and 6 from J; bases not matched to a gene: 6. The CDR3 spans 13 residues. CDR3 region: CATSATGSSEQYF. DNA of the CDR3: TGTGCCACCAGTGCGACAGGGTCAAGCGAGCAGTACTTC.

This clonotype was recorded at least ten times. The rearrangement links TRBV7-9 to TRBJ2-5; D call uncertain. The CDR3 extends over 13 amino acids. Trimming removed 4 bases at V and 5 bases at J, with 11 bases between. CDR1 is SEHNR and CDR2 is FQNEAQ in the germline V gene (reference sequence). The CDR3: CASSSLGLETQYF. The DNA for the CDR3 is TGTGCCAGCAGCTCCCTAGGTCTCGAGACCCAGTACTTC.

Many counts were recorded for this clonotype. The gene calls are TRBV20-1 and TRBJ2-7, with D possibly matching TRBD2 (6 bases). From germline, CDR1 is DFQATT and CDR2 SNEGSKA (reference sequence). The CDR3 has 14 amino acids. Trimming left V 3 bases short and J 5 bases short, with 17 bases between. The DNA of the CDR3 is TGCAGTGCTAGGGCCCCTAGAGGAGGGGACGAGCAGTACTTC. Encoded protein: CSARAPRGGDEQYF.

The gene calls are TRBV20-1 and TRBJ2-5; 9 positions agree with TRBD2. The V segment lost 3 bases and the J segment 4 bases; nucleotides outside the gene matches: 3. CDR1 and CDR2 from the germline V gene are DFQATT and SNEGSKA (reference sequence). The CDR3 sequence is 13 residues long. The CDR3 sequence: CSASLAGRETQYF. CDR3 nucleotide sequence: TGCAGTGCTAGCCTAGCGGGACGAGAGACCCAGTACTTC.

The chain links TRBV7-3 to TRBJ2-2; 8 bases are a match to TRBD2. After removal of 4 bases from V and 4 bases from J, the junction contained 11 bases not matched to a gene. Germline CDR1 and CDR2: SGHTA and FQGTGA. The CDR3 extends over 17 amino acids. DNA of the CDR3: TGTGCCAGCAGCTCGCAGGTGGAGCGGGAGATCACCGGGGAGCTGTTTTTT. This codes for CASSSQVEREITGELFF.

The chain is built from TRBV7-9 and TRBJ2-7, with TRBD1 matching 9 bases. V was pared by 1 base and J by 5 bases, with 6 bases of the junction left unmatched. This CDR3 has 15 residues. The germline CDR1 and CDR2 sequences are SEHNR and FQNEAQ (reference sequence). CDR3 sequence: CASSLEGQGGHEQYF. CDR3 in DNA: TGTGCCAGCAGCTTAGAGGGACAGGGTGGCCACGAGCAGTACTTC.

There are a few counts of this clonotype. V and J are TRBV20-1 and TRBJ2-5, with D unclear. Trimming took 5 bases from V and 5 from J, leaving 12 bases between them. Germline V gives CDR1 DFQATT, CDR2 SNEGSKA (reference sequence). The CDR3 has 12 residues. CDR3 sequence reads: CSAPNPGETQYF. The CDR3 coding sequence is TGCAGTGCTCCTAACCCTGGGGAGACCCAGTACTTC.

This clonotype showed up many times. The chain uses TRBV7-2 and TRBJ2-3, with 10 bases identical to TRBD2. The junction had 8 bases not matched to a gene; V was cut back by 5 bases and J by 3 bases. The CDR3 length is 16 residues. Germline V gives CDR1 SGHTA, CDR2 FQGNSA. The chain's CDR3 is CASSMLAGVYTDTQYF. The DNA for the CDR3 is TGTGCCAGCAGCATGCTAGCGGGAGTATATACAGATACGCAGTATTTT.

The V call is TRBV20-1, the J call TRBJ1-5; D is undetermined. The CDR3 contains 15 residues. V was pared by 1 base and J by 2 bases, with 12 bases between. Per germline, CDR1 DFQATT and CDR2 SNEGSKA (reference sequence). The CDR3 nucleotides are TGCAGTGCTAGAGTGTCATTAATGGGCAATCAGCCCCAGCATTTT. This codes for CSARVSLMGNQPQHF.

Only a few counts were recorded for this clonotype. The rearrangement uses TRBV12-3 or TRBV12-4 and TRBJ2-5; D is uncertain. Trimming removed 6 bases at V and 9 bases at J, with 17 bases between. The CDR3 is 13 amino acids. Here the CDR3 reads CASSPEATTAQYF. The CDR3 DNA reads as TGTGCCAGCAGCCCCGAGGCTACTACGGCCCAGTACTTC.

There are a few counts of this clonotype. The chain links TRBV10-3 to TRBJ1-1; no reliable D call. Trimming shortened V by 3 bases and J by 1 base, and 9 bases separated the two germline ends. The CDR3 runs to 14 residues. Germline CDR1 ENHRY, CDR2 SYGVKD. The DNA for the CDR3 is TGTGCCATCAGTGATAGGGTACCGAACACTGAAGCTTTCTTT. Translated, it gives CAISDRVPNTEAFF.

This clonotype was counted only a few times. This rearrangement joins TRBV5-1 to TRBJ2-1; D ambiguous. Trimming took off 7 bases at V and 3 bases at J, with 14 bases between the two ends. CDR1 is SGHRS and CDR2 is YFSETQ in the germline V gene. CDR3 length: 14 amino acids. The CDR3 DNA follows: TGCGCCAGCCGGCTTGCGGAGCTCTACAATGAGCAGTTCTTC. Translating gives CASRLAELYNEQFF.

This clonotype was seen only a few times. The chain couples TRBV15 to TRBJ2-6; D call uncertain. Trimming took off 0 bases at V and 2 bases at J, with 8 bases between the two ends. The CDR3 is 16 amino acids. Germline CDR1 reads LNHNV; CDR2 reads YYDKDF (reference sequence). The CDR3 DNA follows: TGTGCCACCAGCAGAGATCTCTCTCCTGGGGCCAACGTCCTGACTTTC. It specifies CATSRDLSPGANVLTF.

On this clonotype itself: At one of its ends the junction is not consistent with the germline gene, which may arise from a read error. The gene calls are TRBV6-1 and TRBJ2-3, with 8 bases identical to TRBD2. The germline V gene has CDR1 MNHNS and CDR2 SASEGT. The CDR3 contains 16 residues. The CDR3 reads CPSSKGAGDSSDTQYF. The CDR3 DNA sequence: TGTCCCAGCAGTAAAGGAGCGGGAGATAGCTCAGATACGCAGTATTTT.

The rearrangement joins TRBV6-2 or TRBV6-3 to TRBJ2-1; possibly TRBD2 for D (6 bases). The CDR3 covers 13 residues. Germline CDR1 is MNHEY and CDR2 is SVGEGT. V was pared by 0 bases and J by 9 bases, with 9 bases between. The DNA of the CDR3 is TGTGCCAGCAGTTACTCCGAGGAGGGTGAGCAGTTCTTC. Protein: CASSYSEEGEQFF.

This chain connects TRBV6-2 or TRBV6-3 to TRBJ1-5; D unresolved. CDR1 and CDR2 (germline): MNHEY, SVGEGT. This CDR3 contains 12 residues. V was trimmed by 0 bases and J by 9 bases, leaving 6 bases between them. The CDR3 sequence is CASSYSTGPQHF. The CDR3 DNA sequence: TGTGCCAGCAGTTACTCAACCGGGCCCCAGCATTTT.

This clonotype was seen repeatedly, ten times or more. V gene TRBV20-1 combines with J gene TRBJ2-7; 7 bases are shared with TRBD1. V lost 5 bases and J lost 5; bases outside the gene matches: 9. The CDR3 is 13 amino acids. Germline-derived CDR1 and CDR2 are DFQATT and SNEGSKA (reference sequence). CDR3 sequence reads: CSAQRQQGDEQYF. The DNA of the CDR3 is TGCAGTGCTCAACGACAGCAGGGGGACGAGCAGTACTTC.

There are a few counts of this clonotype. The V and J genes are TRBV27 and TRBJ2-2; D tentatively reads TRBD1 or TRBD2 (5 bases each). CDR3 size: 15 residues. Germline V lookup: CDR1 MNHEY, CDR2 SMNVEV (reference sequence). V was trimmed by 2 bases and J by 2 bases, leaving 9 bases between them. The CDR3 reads CASSLNGANTGELFF. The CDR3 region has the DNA TGTGCCAGCAGTTTAAACGGGGCCAACACCGGGGAGCTGTTTTTT.

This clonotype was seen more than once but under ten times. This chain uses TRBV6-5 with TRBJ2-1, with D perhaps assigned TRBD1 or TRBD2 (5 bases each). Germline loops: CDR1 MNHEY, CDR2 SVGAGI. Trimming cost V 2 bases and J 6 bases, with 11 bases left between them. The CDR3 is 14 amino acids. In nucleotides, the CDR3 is TGTGCCAGCAGTTACGGAGAGGGGCGCAATGAGCAGTTCTTC. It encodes CASSYGEGRNEQFF.

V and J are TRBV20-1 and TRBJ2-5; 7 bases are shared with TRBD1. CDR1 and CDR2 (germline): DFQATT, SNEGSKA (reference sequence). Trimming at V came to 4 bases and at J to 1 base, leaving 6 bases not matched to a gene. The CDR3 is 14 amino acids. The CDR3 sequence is CSATTGQSQETQYF. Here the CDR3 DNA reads TGCAGTGCTACTACGGGACAGTCCCAAGAGACCCAGTACTTC.

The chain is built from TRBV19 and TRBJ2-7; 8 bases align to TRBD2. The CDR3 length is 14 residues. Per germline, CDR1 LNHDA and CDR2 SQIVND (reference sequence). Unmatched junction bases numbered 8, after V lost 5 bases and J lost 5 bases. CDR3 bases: TGTGCCAGTAGTTGGGCGACTAGCGCCAACGAGCAGTACTTC. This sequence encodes CASSWATSANEQYF.

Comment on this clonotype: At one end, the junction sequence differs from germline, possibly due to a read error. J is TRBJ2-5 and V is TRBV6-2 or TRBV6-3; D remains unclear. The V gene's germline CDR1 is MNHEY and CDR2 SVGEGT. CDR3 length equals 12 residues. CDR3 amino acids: CACSYARETQYF. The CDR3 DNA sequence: TGTGCCTGCAGTTACGCCAGGGAGACCCAGTACTTC.

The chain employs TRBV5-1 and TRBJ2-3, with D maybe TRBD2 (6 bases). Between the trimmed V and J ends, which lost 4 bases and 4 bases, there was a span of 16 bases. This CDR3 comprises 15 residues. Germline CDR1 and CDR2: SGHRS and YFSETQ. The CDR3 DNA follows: TGCGCCAGCAGCGAAACGGGGGTCAGTGCAGATACGCAGTATTTT. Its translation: CASSETGVSADTQYF.